This entry describes one T cell receptor (beta chain). Random hexamers served to reverse transcribe roughly 0.45 to 1 ug RNA. The CDR3 of TCR beta was amplified by immunoSEQ multiplex PCR across 54 Vbeta and 13 Jbeta. TCRdb redid the calling of the immunoSEQ multiplex PCR reads with MiXCR, one entry per CDR3 protein. The table includes about 200,000 distinct CDR3 sequences, approximately 95% detected once. This sample stems from a study of CD8 T cells in Susac syndrome. Germline lookup yields CDR1 SNHLY and CDR2 FYNNEI. CDR3 length: 14 amino acids. V gave up 4 bases and J gave up 10 bases; unmatched junction bases: 4.

The receptor was isolated from a human donor in good health. The material sequenced was CD4+ T cells from PBMCs. The V and J genes are TRBV2 and TRBJ1-6, with 10 bases lining up with TRBD1. The CDR3 bases are TGTGCCAGCAGTGGGACAGGGGGAGGATCACCCCTCCACTTT. Protein: CASSGTGGGSPLHF.